What follows are 20 T cell receptor beta chains derived from one specimen sequenced in a study of STAT5B mutations in CD4+ large granular lymphocyte leukemia. The protocol was immunoSEQ multiplex PCR, while the TCRdb copy is restricted to in-frame clones and leaves out a portion. Of about 6,300 clones detected, less than 80% appear once; the ten largest clones hold under 2%. The sample consisted of PBMCs. The origin of the receptors is a woman in her sixties or seventies with CD4+ T-cell large granular lymphocyte leukemia.

This clone has only a few counts. The gene calls are TRBV5-1 and TRBJ1-5, with D possibly being TRBD1 (5 bases). Germline CDR1 and CDR2: SGHRS and YFSETQ. This CDR3 is built from 15 residues. Deletions cut 4 bases from V and 4 bases from J, with 15 bases between. CDR3 nucleotide sequence: TGCGCCAGCAGCGCGGGGCCGGCAATTAATCAGCCCCAGCATTTT. Protein: CASSAGPAINQPQHF.

V usage is TRBV5-8 and J usage is TRBJ2-6; no reliable D call. Trimming pared 6 bases from V and 5 bases from J, leaving 21 bases between. Germline assignment: CDR1 SGHTS and CDR2 YDEGEE. The CDR3 spans 17 residues. CDR3 loop: CASKPPSTQSRANVLTF. CDR3 sequence (DNA): TGTGCCAGCAAACCTCCTTCCACACAAAGTCGGGCCAACGTCCTGACTTTC.

This clone was observed a handful of times. The chain carries TRBV9 and TRBJ2-5, with 7 bases identical to TRBD1. The ends lost 2 bases at V and 3 bases at J; junction bases unmatched: 10. The germline V gene encodes CDR1 SGDLS and CDR2 YYNGEE. The CDR3 totals 16 residues. Here the CDR3 reads CASSVGTETPKETQYF. The CDR3 DNA follows: TGTGCCAGCAGCGTGGGGACAGAGACCCCAAAAGAGACCCAGTACTTC.

The chain combines TRBV6-6 with TRBJ2-1; D remains ambiguous. Per the germline V gene, CDR1 is MNHNY and CDR2 is SVGAGI (reference sequence). The CDR3 extends over 14 amino acids. Trimming removed 0 bases from V and 4 bases from J, with 7 bases in between. The CDR3 is CASSYSQQYNEQFF. The CDR3 DNA follows: TGTGCCAGCAGTTACTCTCAGCAGTACAATGAGCAGTTCTTC.

V is TRBV5-6 and J is TRBJ1-2; a weak D match, TRBD1 (5 bases). Germline assignment: CDR1 SGHDT and CDR2 YYEEEE. The CDR3 is 15 amino acids. Trimming stripped 2 bases from V and 8 bases from J, with 19 bases between. For the CDR3, the DNA is TGTGCCAGCAGCTTACCGGGCCCCGATTGGGACGGCTACACCTTC. As protein: CASSLPGPDWDGYTF.

In nucleotides, the CDR3 is TGTGCCAGCAGCTCCCAGACTGCCTCCTACGAGCAGTACTTC. Its protein is CASSSQTASYEQYF. The chain combines TRBV7-2 with TRBJ2-7; D not resolved. The germline V and J ends were trimmed by 4 bases and 0 bases, with 10 bases remaining between them. The CDR3 sequence is 14 residues long. Per the germline V gene, CDR1 is SGHTA and CDR2 is FQGNSA.

The rearrangement uses TRBV2 and TRBJ1-4, with a tentative D call TRBD1 (5 bases). Trimming removed 6 bases at V and 5 bases at J, with 13 bases between. The CDR3 is 14 residues long. CDR1 and CDR2 (germline): SNHLY, FYNNEI. Written as DNA, the CDR3 is TGTGCCAGCAGCCGGGGACGGTGGAATGAAAAACTGTTTTTT. It yields the protein CASSRGRWNEKLFF. The whole variable domain, remainder taken from reference TRBV2 and TRBJ1-4, is EPEVTQTPSHQVTQMGQEVILRCVPISNHLYFYWYRQILGQKVEFLVSFYNNEISEKSEIFDDQFSVERPDGSNFTLKIRSTKLEDSAMYFCASSRGRWNEKLFFGSGTQLSVL.

The rearrangement uses TRBV5-1 and TRBJ2-5; 11 bases are a match to TRBD2. CDR1 and CDR2 (germline): SGHRS, YFSETQ. This CDR3 is built from 17 residues. J gave up 5 bases and V 0 bases, and 9 bases lay outside the gene matches. CDR3 sequence (DNA): TGCGCCAGCAGCTTGGGTAGCGGGGGGGCCTATTCCGAGACCCAGTACTTC. The encoded protein is CASSLGSGGAYSETQYF.

This sequence joins TRBV15 and TRBJ2-1; unclear D gene. Germline assignment: CDR1 LNHNV and CDR2 YYDKDF (reference sequence). Deletions cut 3 bases from V and 0 bases from J, with 12 bases between. CDR3 size: 16 residues. This chain's CDR3 is CATSREPTSSYNEQFF. The CDR3 DNA follows: TGTGCCACCAGCAGGGAACCCACGTCCTCCTACAATGAGCAGTTCTTC.

The table lists this clone with a few counts. V gene TRBV7-9 combines with J gene TRBJ1-4; D remains unclear. There are 14 residues in the CDR3. Per the germline V gene, CDR1 is SEHNR and CDR2 is FQNEAQ (reference sequence). The V gene lost 0 bases and the J gene lost 8 bases, with 10 bases spanning the gap. The CDR3 DNA is TGTGCCAGCAGCTTAGCGGTCGGCGGGGAAAAACTGTTTTTT. It translates to CASSLAVGGEKLFF.

This clone showed up just once. The V gene is TRBV5-1, the J gene TRBJ2-3; the match to TRBD2 covers 9 bases. CDR3 size: 14 residues. Losses at the gene ends were 2 bases for V and 6 bases for J; bases not matched to a gene: 4. Germline V gene lookup returns CDR1 SGHRS and CDR2 YFSETQ. CDR3 nucleotides: TGCGCCAGCAGCTTAGGCGGGAGGGGTGATACGCAGTATTTT. Residues: CASSLGGRGDTQYF.

This clone was picked up one time. This rearrangement joins TRBV4-3 to TRBJ2-3; 7 bases align to TRBD2. With 4 bases clipped from V and 4 bases from J, the junction kept 2 bases outside the gene matches. CDR3 length equals 13 residues. The germline V gene has CDR1 LGHNA and CDR2 YSLEER. CDR3: CASSRTSADTQYF. DNA for the CDR3: TGCGCCAGCAGCCGAACTAGCGCAGATACGCAGTATTTT.

The V call is TRBV14, the J call TRBJ2-2, with 7 bases matching TRBD2. Germline CDR1 SGHDN, CDR2 FVKESK. Trimming cost V 4 bases and J 7 bases; bases outside gene matches: 6. CDR3 size: 14 residues. The CDR3 loop is CASSPSGVGGELFF. The CDR3 DNA follows: TGTGCCAGCAGCCCAAGCGGGGTTGGCGGGGAGCTGTTTTTT. The variable domain in full, completed from reference TRBV14 and TRBJ2-2, reads EAGVTQFPSHSVIEKGQTVTLRCDPISGHDNLYWYRRVMGKEIKFLLHFVKESKQDESGMPNNRFLAERTGGTYSTLKVQPAELEDSGVYFCASSPSGVGGELFFGEGSRLTVL.

As DNA, the CDR3 is TGTGCCAGCAGCACGACGGGACTAGCTTTTGAGCAGTTCTTC. Amino acids: CASSTTGLAFEQFF. The chain recombines TRBV9 with TRBJ2-1; 9 bases are shared with TRBD2. The CDR3 sequence is 14 residues long. V dropped 4 bases and J dropped 9; count of bases not matched to a gene: 8. From germline, CDR1 is SGDLS and CDR2 YYNGEE.

CDR3 bases: TGTGCCACCAGCAGAGATCGGACAGGGGGGAATTATTCACCCCTCCACTTT. It yields the protein CATSRDRTGGNYSPLHF. The chain combines TRBV15 with TRBJ1-6; 10 bases map to TRBD1. The length of the CDR3 is 17 residues. V shed 0 bases, J shed 8 bases, and the junction held 7 bases outside the gene matches. Germline V gene sequence: CDR1 LNHNV, CDR2 YYDKDF (reference sequence). Full variable domain (rest looked up from reference TRBV15 and TRBJ1-6): DAMVIQNPRYQVTQFGKPVTLSCSQTLNHNVMYWYQQKSSQAPKLLFHYYDKDFNNEADTPDNFQSRRPNTSFCFLDIRSPGLGDTAMYLCATSRDRTGGNYSPLHFGNGTRLTVT.

This clone was seen more than once but under ten times. The genes are TRBV7-9 and TRBJ2-7; D remains ambiguous. The CDR3 extends over 14 amino acids. CDR1 SEHNR and CDR2 FQNEAQ come from the germline V gene (reference sequence). Trimming left V 2 bases short and J 7 bases short, with 15 bases between. The CDR3 sequence: CASSLIRSSGEQYF. The CDR3 coding sequence is TGTGCCAGCAGCTTAATACGCAGCTCTGGGGAGCAGTACTTC.

This clone was seen a few times. The rearrangement joins TRBV7-2 to TRBJ2-2, with D uncertain. V lost 5 bases and J lost 2, with 6 bases in between. Germline assignment: CDR1 SGHTA and CDR2 FQGNSA. The CDR3 runs to 13 residues. CDR3 bases: TGTGCCAGCAGCACCAGTAACACCGGGGAGCTGTTTTTT. This encodes CASSTSNTGELFF.

The CDR3 loop reads CASSEWREAYNEQFF. For the CDR3, the DNA is TGTGCCAGCAGTGAATGGAGGGAAGCCTACAATGAGCAGTTCTTC. The genes are TRBV2 and TRBJ2-1; D perhaps matches TRBD2 (6 bases). Deletions cut 2 bases from V and 2 bases from J, with 10 bases between. The CDR3 contains 15 residues. Germline CDR1 and CDR2: SNHLY and FYNNEI.

The J gene is TRBJ2-7, the V gene TRBV2; D is unresolved. The CDR3 is made up of 11 amino acids. The germline gives CDR1 SNHLY, CDR2 FYNNEI. Trimming cost V 5 bases and J 5 bases, with 7 bases left between them. The CDR3 DNA follows: TGTGCCAGCAGTAGCAGCCACGAGCAGTACTTC. Amino acid sequence: CASSSSHEQYF. Combining the CDR3 with reference TRBV2 and TRBJ2-7 gives the whole variable domain EPEVTQTPSHQVTQMGQEVILRCVPISNHLYFYWYRQILGQKVEFLVSFYNNEISEKSEIFDDQFSVERPDGSNFTLKIRSTKLEDSAMYFCASSSSHEQYFGPGTRLTVT.

The chain has TRBV7-2 and TRBJ2-4, with a weak D call TRBD2 (5 bases). Trimming took 0 bases from V and 0 from J, leaving 9 bases between them. Germline CDR1 is SGHTA and CDR2 is FQGNSA. The CDR3 spans 16 residues. The CDR3 is CASSLAGGVAKNIQYF. The CDR3 coding sequence is TGTGCCAGCAGCTTAGCAGGAGGAGTAGCCAAAAACATTCAGTACTTC.